The 18 T cell receptor beta chains below all came from one sample that was sequenced in a study of blood T cell repertoires in COVID-19. Here immunoSEQ multiplex PCR was the method, and the copy in TCRdb shows in-frame clones only, minus some. This table holds roughly 240,000 clones, roughly 86% found once. The sequencing sample was made of peripheral blood. The receptors stem from a man between 18 and 35 years old with active or convalescent COVID-19.

The genes are TRBV13 and TRBJ2-7; 7 bases fit TRBD1. CDR1 and CDR2 (germline): PRHDT, FYEKMQ (reference sequence). Trimming cost V 3 bases and J 6 bases; bases outside gene matches: 8. The CDR3 totals 14 residues. For the CDR3, the DNA is TGTGCCAGCAGCTTCTCAGGGGGTCAAAGCGAGCAGTACTTC. Amino acid sequence: CASSFSGGQSEQYF.

The chain joins TRBV5-1 to TRBJ1-4; a weak D match, TRBD1 (5 bases). CDR3 length: 13 residues. Germline CDR1 and CDR2: SGHRS and YFSETQ. Trimming removed 4 bases at V and 7 bases at J, with 11 bases between. CDR3 loop: CASSRGGSEKLFF. The CDR3 region has the DNA TGCGCCAGCAGCCGGGGCGGGAGTGAAAAACTGTTTTTT.

The chain uses TRBV28 and TRBJ1-1; 7 nucleotides align to TRBD1. Germline values: CDR1 MDHEN, CDR2 SYDVKM. With V trimmed by 7 bases and J by 0 bases, 17 bases remained unmatched. The CDR3 runs to 18 residues. The CDR3 sequence: CASTLGTGAWDMNTEAFF. The DNA for the CDR3 is TGTGCCAGCACCTTGGGTACAGGGGCCTGGGACATGAACACTGAAGCTTTCTTT.

This sequence joins TRBV21-1 and TRBJ2-5; the table's D call, TRBD1, has no DNA check behind it. TRBV21-1 constitutes a pseudogene. The CDR3 runs to 20 residues. The CDR3 loop reads CASSKESRQGADGGEETQYF. CDR3 in DNA: TGTGCCAGCAGCAAAGAATCGCGGCAGGGGGCCGATGGTGGTGAAGAGACCCAGTACTTC.

The chain recombines TRBV5-4 with TRBJ2-7; TRBD1 is a possible D gene (6 bases). This CDR3 has 13 residues. Germline assignment: CDR1 SGHNT and CDR2 YYREEE (reference sequence). The germline V and J ends were trimmed by 6 bases and 7 bases, with 17 bases remaining between them. The CDR3 DNA is TGTGCCAGCAATGAACAGGGAGTTGAAGAGCAGTACTTC. Translated: CASNEQGVEEQYF.

This clone appeared a few times. This sequence joins TRBV4-2 and TRBJ2-7; 8 bases are shared with TRBD1. CDR1 LGHNA and CDR2 YNFKEQ come from the germline V gene. CDR3 length: 16 residues. The junction had 7 bases not matched to a gene; V was cut back by 1 base and J by 2 bases. The CDR3 sequence: CASSQGGETGAYEQYF. CDR3 sequence (DNA): TGTGCCAGCAGCCAAGGCGGGGAGACAGGGGCCTACGAGCAGTACTTC.

The gene calls are TRBV5-1 and TRBJ2-5; 7 positions match TRBD1. Trimming cost V 2 bases and J 4 bases; bases outside gene matches: 8. The CDR3 totals 15 residues. Germline-derived CDR1 and CDR2 are SGHRS and YFSETQ. CDR3 DNA sequence: TGCGCCAGCAGCTTTTACAGGGGTGCAACAGAGACCCAGTACTTC. Encoded protein: CASSFYRGATETQYF.

This clone was recorded only once. The chain recombines TRBV18 with TRBJ1-2; D perhaps matches TRBD1 (5 bases). There are 15 residues in the CDR3. The V end was cut by 2 bases, the J end by 4 bases, with 14 bases between. Germline V lookup: CDR1 KGHSH, CDR2 LQKENI. This CDR3 is CASSPYRGNIYGYTF. In DNA, the CDR3 is TGTGCCAGCTCACCATACCGGGGGAATATCTATGGCTACACCTTC.

V and J are TRBV5-5 and TRBJ2-7; D unresolved. The germline CDR1 and CDR2 sequences are SGHKS and YYEKEE (reference sequence). This CDR3 has 14 residues. Trimming stripped 1 base from V and 0 bases from J, with 8 bases between. The DNA of the CDR3 is TGTGCCAGCAGCTTGATGTCTAACTCCTACGAGCAGTACTTC. This encodes CASSLMSNSYEQYF. Full variable domain (rest looked up from reference TRBV5-5 and TRBJ2-7): DAGVTQSPTHLIKTRGQQVTLRCSPISGHKSVSWYQQVLGQGPQFIFQYYEKEERGRGNFPDRFSARQFPNYSSELNVNALLLGDSALYLCASSLMSNSYEQYFGPGTRLTVT.

This sequence joins TRBV5-4 and TRBJ1-2, with D unresolved. The V gene's germline CDR1 is SGHNT and CDR2 YYREEE (reference sequence). V was cut by 5 bases and J by 7 bases, with 21 bases left in between. The CDR3 covers 15 residues. CDR3 sequence (DNA): TGTGCCAGCAGGCATAGTATAGGGTCTGAGGGTGGCTACACCTTC. Protein sequence: CASRHSIGSEGGYTF.

The CDR3: CASSLLMSSYNEQFF. As DNA, the CDR3 is TGTGCCAGCAGCTTGTTGATGAGCTCCTACAATGAGCAGTTCTTC. The chain has TRBV5-8 and TRBJ2-1; D is unclear. Germline CDR1 is SGHTS and CDR2 is YDEGEE. There are 15 residues in the CDR3. V dropped 1 base and J dropped 0 bases, with 8 bases sitting between them.

V gene TRBV27 combines with J gene TRBJ1-2, with 7 bases fitting TRBD1. Trimming removed 8 bases from V and 8 bases from J; junction bases left unmatched: 20. The CDR3 loop spans 16 amino acids. CDR1 is MNHEY, CDR2 SMNVEV, per germline (reference sequence). CDR3: CASWSQGSGGHGGYTF. The CDR3 DNA reads as TGTGCCAGCTGGTCCCAGGGATCAGGGGGACATGGGGGCTACACCTTC.

V gene TRBV6-1 combines with J gene TRBJ2-3; a possible D gene is TRBD2 (6 bases). The CDR3 is made up of 15 amino acids. Germline assignment: CDR1 MNHNS and CDR2 SASEGT. Trimming pared 8 bases from V and 0 bases from J, leaving 15 bases between. Here the CDR3 DNA reads TGTGCCAGCGGCCTCGGAGGGGTGAGCACAGATACGCAGTATTTT. This translates into CASGLGGVSTDTQYF.

The chain joins TRBV3-1 (or the pseudogene TRBV3-2) to TRBJ2-1, with 12 bases identical to TRBD2. The CDR3 extends over 16 amino acids. With V trimmed by 3 bases and J by 5 bases, 5 bases remained unmatched. CDR1 and CDR2 from the germline V gene are LGHDT and YNNKEL (reference sequence). The CDR3 sequence: CASSHHGLAGNNEQFF. CDR3 in DNA: TGTGCCAGCAGCCATCACGGACTAGCGGGAAACAATGAGCAGTTCTTC.

This clone is termed medium-sized. CDR3 coding DNA: TGTGCCAGCAGCCTACTATCCGGTCGGGACAGGGGGGTGCCTGGGGCCAACGTCCTGACTTTC. This encodes CASSLLSGRDRGVPGANVLTF. The gene calls are TRBV4-2 and TRBJ2-6; 11 bases align to TRBD1. From germline, CDR1 is LGHNA and CDR2 YNFKEQ. The CDR3 consists of 21 residues. Losses at the gene ends were 4 bases for V and 2 bases for J; bases not matched to a gene: 16.

The rearrangement links TRBV14 to TRBJ2-7; 9 positions agree with TRBD1. Germline V gives CDR1 SGHDN, CDR2 FVKESK. Unmatched junction bases numbered 11, after V lost 4 bases and J lost 4 bases. This CDR3 spans 16 amino acids. CDR3 in DNA: TGTGCCAGCAGCCCGCTAATACAGGGGGCGAGTTACGAGCAGTACTTC. It codes for CASSPLIQGASYEQYF.

The gene calls are TRBV28 and TRBJ2-6, with TRBD1 as a possible D gene (6 bases). This CDR3 contains 15 residues. The germline V and J ends were trimmed by 4 bases and 3 bases, with 10 bases remaining between them. Germline loops: CDR1 MDHEN, CDR2 SYDVKM. The CDR3 DNA is TGTGCCAGCAGTTCAGGGGTTAATGGGGCCAACGTCCTGACTTTC. Its translation is CASSSGVNGANVLTF.

This chain joins TRBV3-1 (or the pseudogene TRBV3-2) and TRBJ2-2, with 11 bases identical to TRBD2. Trimming cost V 4 bases and J 0 bases; bases outside gene matches: 4. Germline loops: CDR1 LGHDT, CDR2 YNNKEL (reference sequence). The CDR3 spans 17 residues. The CDR3 DNA reads TGTGCCAGCAGCCCAACTAGCGGGGGCCCGAACACCGGGGAGCTGTTTTTT. Its translation: CASSPTSGGPNTGELFF.